The 6 T cell receptor beta chains below were found in one sample sequenced in a study of shared clonotypes between healthy human individuals. Here immunoSEQ multiplex PCR was the method, and the copy in TCRdb shows in-frame clones only, minus some. Of approximately 1.9 million clones listed, about 94% were seen once; the top ten hold about 1.7%. Terminally differentiated effector memory CD45RA+ cells were excluded by CCR7 positive selection of CD45RO-negative cells. The specimen sequenced was naive CD8+ T cells from PBMCs. The receptors were sampled from a man younger than 30 in good health. Some clones in this sample may be carry-over from other donors' samples.

The CDR3 sequence is CASWGRLAGYNEQFF. CDR3 DNA: TGTGCCAGTTGGGGTCGTCTAGCGGGGTACAATGAGCAGTTCTTC. This rearrangement joins TRBV19 to TRBJ2-1; 9 bases match TRBD2. CDR1 is LNHDA and CDR2 is SQIVND in the germline V gene (reference sequence). The CDR3 is made up of 15 amino acids. The V and J ends lost 8 bases and 4 bases, in that order; junction bases with no gene match: 9.

The genes are TRBV4-2 and TRBJ2-7; 8 positions agree with TRBD2. V shed 0 bases, J shed 3 bases, and the junction held 4 bases outside the gene matches. Germline V gives CDR1 LGHNA, CDR2 YNFKEQ. The CDR3 is made up of 15 amino acids. In DNA form, the CDR3 reads TGTGCCAGCAGCCAAGACCCGGGACTAGACTACGAGCAGTACTTC. It yields the protein CASSQDPGLDYEQYF.

Concerning this clone: A much larger clone sits a single nucleotide away, making a read error possible. Different DNA sequences within this sample yield the same CDR3. This rearrangement joins TRBV28 to TRBJ2-7; the D gene is possibly TRBD2 (5 bases). V shed 3 bases and J shed 0 bases, with 6 bases lying between them. The germline CDR1 and CDR2 sequences are MDHEN and SYDVKM. The CDR3 runs 13 residues. CDR3 coding DNA: TGTGCCAGCAGTTTCGGGAACTCCTACGAGCAGTACTTC. Residues: CASSFGNSYEQYF.

This chain joins TRBV11-2 and TRBJ2-2; 14 bases map to TRBD2. V was clipped by 5 bases and J by 4 bases; unmatched bases: 6. Per the germline V gene, CDR1 is SGHAT and CDR2 is FQNNGV. This CDR3 spans 17 amino acids. The CDR3 DNA is TGTGCCAGCAGCCAGACTGGGACTAGCGGGGGCACCGGGGAGCTGTTTTTT. Translating gives CASSQTGTSGGTGELFF.

A word on this clone: One junction end disagrees with the germline gene, perhaps due to a read error. This specimen includes other DNA sequences encoding the same CDR3. The rearrangement uses TRBV27 and TRBJ1-1; a possible D gene is TRBD1 (5 bases). The CDR3 is 14 amino acids. The germline CDR1 and CDR2 sequences are MNHEY and SMNVEV (reference sequence). The CDR3, as DNA: TGTGCCAGCAGCTTATCCAGAGCAGGGACTGAAGCTTTCTTT. Translating it yields CASSLSRAGTEAFF.

This chain links TRBV19 with TRBJ2-2; TRBD2 matches at 9 bases. This CDR3 contains 14 residues. Germline CDR1 is LNHDA and CDR2 is SQIVND (reference sequence). With V trimmed by 7 bases and J by 6 bases, 6 bases remained unmatched. The CDR3 coding sequence is TGTGCCAGTAAGCTGCGCGGGGGGGCCGGGGAGCTGTTTTTT. Protein: CASKLRGGAGELFF. Full variable domain (rest looked up from reference TRBV19 and TRBJ2-2): DGGITQSPKYLFRKEGQNVTLSCEQNLNHDAMYWYRQDPGQGLRLIYYSQIVNDFQKGDIAEGYSVSREKKESFPLTVTSAQKNPTAFYLCASKLRGGAGELFFGEGSRLTVL.